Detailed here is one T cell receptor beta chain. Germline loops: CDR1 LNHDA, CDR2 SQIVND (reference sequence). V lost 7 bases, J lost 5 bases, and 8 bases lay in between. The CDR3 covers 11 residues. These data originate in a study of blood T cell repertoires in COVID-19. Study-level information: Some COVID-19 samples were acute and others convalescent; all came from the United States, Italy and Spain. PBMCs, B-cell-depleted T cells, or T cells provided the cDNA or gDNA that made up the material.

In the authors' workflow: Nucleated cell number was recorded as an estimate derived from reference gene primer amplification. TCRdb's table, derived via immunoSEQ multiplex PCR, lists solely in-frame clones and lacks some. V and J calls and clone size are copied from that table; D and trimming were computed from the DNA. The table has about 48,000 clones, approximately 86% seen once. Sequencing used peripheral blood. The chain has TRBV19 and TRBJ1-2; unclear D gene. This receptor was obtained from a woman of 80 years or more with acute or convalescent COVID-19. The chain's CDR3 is CASTPGYGYTF. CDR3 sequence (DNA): TGTGCCAGTACCCCGGGGTATGGCTACACCTTC.